The 3 T cell receptor beta chains below come from one sample, sequenced in a study of shared T cell receptors in the human thymus. The protocol was immunoSEQ multiplex PCR, while the TCRdb copy is restricted to in-frame clones and leaves out a portion. The sample carries roughly 500,000 clones, around 82% recorded once. These same records also appear under a second study, on human thymus T cells.

The sample taken for sequencing was thymocytes. All receptors derive from a boy less than two years old with a congenital heart defect.

V gene TRBV11-2 combines with J gene TRBJ1-2; D unclear. Germline CDR1 SGHAT, CDR2 FQNNGV. Between the trimmed V and J ends, which lost 5 bases and 4 bases, there was a span of 17 bases. This CDR3 is built from 15 residues. CDR3 sequence: CASSHSGGPTYGYTF. In DNA form, the CDR3 reads TGTGCCAGCAGCCACTCCGGAGGACCAACCTATGGCTACACCTTC.

The gene calls are TRBV20-1 and TRBJ2-7; perhaps TRBD1 as D (6 bases). Between the trimmed V and J ends, which lost 5 bases and 3 bases, there was a span of 8 bases. Germline V CDR1 and CDR2: DFQATT, SNEGSKA (reference sequence). The CDR3 has 11 amino acids. Here the CDR3 reads CSARDIYEQYF. The CDR3 DNA reads TGCAGTGCTCGGGACATCTACGAGCAGTACTTC.

The rearrangement links TRBV19 to TRBJ2-7; D possibly corresponds to TRBD2 (5 bases). Trimming removed 6 bases at V and 4 bases at J, with 7 bases between. CDR1 is LNHDA and CDR2 is SQIVND in the germline V gene (reference sequence). This CDR3 contains 11 residues. The CDR3, as DNA: TGTGCCAGTAGGGACTCGTACGAGCAGTACTTC. Protein: CASRDSYEQYF.